This T cell receptor (beta chain) was captured in a study of blood T cells in healthy people across ages. Study-wide results and caveats: Using unsorted PBMCs precluded a conclusive naive versus antigen-experienced comparison.

This CDR3 has 19 amino acids. Germline values: CDR1 SEHNR, CDR2 FQNEAQ (reference sequence). The ends were cut back, 3 bases at V and 2 bases at J, with 25 bases in the middle. For the second PCR, which ran for roughly 6 to 11 cycles, a sample-barcoded 5' primer and a J-beta primer mix were used. One entry per CDR3 protein results from TCRdb running MiXCR on the 5' RACE reads. The profile shows 650,000 to 1,000,000 distinct CDR3 sequences, 30% to 45% of them singletons. This clonotype was observed a handful of times. Its specificity is unknown. The sequenced sample consisted of blood. This sequence was found in a man in his late teens or twenties in good health. The rearrangement uses TRBV7-9 and TRBJ2-5; no firm D call. The CDR3 region is CASSFIRAPDKEQQETQYF. The CDR3 nucleotides are TGTGCCAGCAGCTTCATACGGGCCCCCGATAAGGAGCAACAAGAGACCCAGTACTTC.